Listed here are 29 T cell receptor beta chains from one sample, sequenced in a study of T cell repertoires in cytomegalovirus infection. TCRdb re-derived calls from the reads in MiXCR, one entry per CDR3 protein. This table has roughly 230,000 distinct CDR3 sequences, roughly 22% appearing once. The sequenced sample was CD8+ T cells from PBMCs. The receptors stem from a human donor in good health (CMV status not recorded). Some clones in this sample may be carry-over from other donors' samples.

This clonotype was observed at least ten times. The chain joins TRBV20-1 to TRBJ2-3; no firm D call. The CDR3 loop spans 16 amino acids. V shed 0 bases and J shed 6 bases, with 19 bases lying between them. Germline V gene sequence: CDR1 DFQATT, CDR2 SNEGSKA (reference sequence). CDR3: CSARDNGGVRVDTQYF. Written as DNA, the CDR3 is TGCAGTGCTAGAGATAACGGTGGTGTCCGGGTGGATACGCAGTATTTT.

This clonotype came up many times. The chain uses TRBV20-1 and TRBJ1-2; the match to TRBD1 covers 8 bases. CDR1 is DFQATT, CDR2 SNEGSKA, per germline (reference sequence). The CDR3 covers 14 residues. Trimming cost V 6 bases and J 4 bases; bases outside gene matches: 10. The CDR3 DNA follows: TGCAGTGCCGGGGGACCGGACAGGGCCTATGGCTACACCTTC. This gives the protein CSAGGPDRAYGYTF.

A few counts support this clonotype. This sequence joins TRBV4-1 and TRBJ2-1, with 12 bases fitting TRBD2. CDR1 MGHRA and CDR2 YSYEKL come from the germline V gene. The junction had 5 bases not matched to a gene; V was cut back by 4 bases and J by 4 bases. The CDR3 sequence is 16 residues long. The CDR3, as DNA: TGCGCCAGCAGCCGTGGACTAGCGGGGTTTTACAATGAGCAGTTCTTC. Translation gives CASSRGLAGFYNEQFF.

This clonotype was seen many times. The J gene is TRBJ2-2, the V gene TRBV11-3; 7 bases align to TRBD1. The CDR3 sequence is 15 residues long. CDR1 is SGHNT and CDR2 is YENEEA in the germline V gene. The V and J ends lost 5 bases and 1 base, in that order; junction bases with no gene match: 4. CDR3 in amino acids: CASSPGDRNTGELFF. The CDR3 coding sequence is TGTGCCAGCAGCCCCGGGGACAGGAACACCGGGGAGCTGTTTTTT.

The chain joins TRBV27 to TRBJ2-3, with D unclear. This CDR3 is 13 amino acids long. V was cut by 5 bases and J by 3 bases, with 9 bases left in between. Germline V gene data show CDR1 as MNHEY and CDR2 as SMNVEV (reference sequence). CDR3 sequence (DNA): TGTGCCAGCAGTACCTCCTGGACAGATACGCAGTATTTT. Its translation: CASSTSWTDTQYF.

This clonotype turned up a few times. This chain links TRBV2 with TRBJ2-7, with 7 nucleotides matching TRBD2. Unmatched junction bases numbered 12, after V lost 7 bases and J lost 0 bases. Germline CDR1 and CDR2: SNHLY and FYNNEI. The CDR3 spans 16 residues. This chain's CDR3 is CASKRGGLVNSYEQYF. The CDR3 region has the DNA TGTGCCAGCAAGCGGGGAGGGTTGGTGAACTCCTACGAGCAGTACTTC.

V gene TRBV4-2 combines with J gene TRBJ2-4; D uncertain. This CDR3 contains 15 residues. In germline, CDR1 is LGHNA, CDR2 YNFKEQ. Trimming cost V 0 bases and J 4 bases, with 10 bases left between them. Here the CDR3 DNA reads TGTGCCAGCAGCCAAGAGACCGGACGGAAAAACATTCAGTACTTC. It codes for CASSQETGRKNIQYF.

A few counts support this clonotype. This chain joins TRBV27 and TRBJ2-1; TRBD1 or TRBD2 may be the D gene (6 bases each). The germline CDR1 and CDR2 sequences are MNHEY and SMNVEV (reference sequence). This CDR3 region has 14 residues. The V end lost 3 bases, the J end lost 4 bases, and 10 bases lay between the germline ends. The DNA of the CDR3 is TGTGCCAGCAGTTTCGGGGGCCCGTACAATGAGCAGTTCTTC. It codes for CASSFGGPYNEQFF.

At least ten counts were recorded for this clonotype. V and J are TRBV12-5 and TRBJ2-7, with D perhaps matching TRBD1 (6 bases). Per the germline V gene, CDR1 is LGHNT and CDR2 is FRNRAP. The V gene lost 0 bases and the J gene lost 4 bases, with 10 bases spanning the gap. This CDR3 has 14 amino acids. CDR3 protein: CASGLVLDRYEQYF. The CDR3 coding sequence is TGTGCTAGTGGTTTGGTACTCGACAGGTACGAGCAGTACTTC.

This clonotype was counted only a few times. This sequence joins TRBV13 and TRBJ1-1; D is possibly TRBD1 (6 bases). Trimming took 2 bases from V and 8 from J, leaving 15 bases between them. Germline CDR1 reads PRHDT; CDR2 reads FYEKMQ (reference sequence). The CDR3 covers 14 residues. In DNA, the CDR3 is TGTGCCAGCAGCTTAAATACCGGGACACCCGAAGCTTTCTTT. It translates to CASSLNTGTPEAFF.

As DNA, the CDR3 is TGTGCCAGCAGCCCGACAGCTACCTATGGCTACACCTTC. Its protein is CASSPTATYGYTF. This chain uses TRBV7-6 with TRBJ1-2, with D possibly being TRBD1 (5 bases). With 5 bases removed from V and 4 bases from J, the gap between germline ends came to 11 bases. The CDR3 runs 13 residues. Per the germline V gene, CDR1 is SGHVS and CDR2 is FNYEAQ.

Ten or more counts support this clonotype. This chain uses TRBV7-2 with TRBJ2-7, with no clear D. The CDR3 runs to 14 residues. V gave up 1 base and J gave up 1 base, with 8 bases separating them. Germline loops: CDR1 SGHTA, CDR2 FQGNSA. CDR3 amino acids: CASSLVGDSYEQYF. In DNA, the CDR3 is TGTGCCAGCAGCTTAGTTGGGGATTCCTACGAGCAGTACTTC.

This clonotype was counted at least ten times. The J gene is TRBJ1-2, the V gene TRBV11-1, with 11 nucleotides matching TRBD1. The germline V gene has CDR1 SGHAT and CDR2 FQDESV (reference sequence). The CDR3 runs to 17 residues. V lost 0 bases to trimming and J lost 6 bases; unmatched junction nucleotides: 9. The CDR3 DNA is TGTGCCAGCAGCTTAGCGGACAGGGGGCGAAGATCGGATGGCTACACCTTC. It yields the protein CASSLADRGRRSDGYTF.

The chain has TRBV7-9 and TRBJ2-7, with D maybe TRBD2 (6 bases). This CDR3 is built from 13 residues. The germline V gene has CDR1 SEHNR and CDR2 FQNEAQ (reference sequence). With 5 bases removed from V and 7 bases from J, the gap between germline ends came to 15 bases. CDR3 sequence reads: CASSHGGLGEQYF. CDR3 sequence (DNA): TGTGCCAGCAGCCACGGGGGATTGGGGGAGCAGTACTTC.

The CDR3 nucleotides read TGTGCCAGCAGCTTATCACTAGCGGGGAGCCTCAATGAGCAGTTCTTC. It codes for CASSLSLAGSLNEQFF. The rearrangement joins TRBV7-2 to TRBJ2-1; 10 nucleotides match TRBD2. Germline assignment: CDR1 SGHTA and CDR2 FQGNSA. This CDR3 is built from 16 residues. Germline trimming cut 2 bases from V and 6 bases from J; bases unmatched to any gene: 7.

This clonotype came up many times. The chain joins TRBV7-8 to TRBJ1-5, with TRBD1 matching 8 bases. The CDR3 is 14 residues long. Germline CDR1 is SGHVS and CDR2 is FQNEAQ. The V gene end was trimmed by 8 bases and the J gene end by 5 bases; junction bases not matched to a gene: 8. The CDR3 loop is CASGEGQGHQPQHF. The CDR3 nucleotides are TGTGCCAGCGGGGAAGGACAGGGTCATCAGCCCCAGCATTTT.

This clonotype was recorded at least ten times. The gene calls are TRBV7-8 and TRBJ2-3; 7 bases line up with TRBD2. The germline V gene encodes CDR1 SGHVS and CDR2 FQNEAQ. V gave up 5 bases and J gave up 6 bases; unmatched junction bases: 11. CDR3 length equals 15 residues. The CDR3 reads CASSIGAGPGDTQYF. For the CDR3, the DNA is TGTGCCAGCAGCATTGGAGCGGGGCCGGGCGATACGCAGTATTTT.

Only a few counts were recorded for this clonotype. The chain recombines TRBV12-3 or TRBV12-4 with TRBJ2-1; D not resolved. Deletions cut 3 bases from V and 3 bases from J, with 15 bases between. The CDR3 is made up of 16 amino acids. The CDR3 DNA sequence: TGTGCCAGCAGTTTCGGTGTAGATGTGTTCTACAATGAGCAGTTCTTC. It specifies CASSFGVDVFYNEQFF.

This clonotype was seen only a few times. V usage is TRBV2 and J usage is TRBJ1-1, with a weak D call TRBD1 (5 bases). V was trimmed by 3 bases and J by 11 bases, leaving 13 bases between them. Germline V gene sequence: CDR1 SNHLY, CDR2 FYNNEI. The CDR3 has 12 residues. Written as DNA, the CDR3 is TGTGCCAGCAGTGAGCCGCTGGGGGAGGCTTTCTTT. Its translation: CASSEPLGEAFF.

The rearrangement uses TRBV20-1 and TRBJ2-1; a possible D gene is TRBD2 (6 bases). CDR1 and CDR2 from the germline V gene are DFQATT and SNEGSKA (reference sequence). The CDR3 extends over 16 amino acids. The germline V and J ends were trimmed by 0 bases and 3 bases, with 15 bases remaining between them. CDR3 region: CSARDVAGTFYNEQFF. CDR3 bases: TGCAGTGCTAGAGACGTAGCCGGGACTTTCTACAATGAGCAGTTCTTC.

In nucleotides, the CDR3 is TGTGCCAGCAGTTTAGACGGCGGGGGGGCGGGTAATGAGCAGTTCTTC. The encoded protein is CASSLDGGGAGNEQFF. The V call is TRBV12-3 or TRBV12-4, the J call TRBJ2-1; 9 bases are shared with TRBD2. This CDR3 spans 16 amino acids. Germline trimming cut 1 base from V and 7 bases from J; bases unmatched to any gene: 8.

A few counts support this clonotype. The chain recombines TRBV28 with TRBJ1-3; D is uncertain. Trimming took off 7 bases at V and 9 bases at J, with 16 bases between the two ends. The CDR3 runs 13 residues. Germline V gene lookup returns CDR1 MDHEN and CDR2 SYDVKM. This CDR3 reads CASTPGLGSTIYF. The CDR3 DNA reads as TGTGCCAGCACCCCGGGCCTTGGGAGCACCATATATTTT.

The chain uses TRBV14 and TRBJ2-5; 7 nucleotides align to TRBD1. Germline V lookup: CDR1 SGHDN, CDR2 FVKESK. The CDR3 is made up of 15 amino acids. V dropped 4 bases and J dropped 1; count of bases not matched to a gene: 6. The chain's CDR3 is CASSLWTGGQETQYF. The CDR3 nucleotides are TGTGCCAGCAGCCTCTGGACAGGCGGCCAAGAGACCCAGTACTTC.

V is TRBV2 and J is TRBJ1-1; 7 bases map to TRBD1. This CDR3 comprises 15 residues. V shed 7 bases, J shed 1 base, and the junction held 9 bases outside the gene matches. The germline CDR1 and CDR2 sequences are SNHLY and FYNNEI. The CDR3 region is CASNDIQGPNTEAFF. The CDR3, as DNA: TGTGCCAGCAATGATATACAGGGGCCGAACACTGAAGCTTTCTTT.

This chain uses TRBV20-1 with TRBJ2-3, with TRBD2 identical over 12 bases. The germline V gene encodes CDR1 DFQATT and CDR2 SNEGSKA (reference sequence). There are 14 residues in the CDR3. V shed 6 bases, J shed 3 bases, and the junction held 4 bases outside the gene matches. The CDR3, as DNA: TGCAGTGCCCTAGCGGGGGGGCTGACAGATACGCAGTATTTT. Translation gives CSALAGGLTDTQYF.

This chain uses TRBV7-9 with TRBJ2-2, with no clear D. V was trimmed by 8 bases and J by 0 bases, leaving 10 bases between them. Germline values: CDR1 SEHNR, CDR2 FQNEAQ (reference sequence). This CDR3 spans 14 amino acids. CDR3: CASRAPANTGELFF. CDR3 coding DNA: TGTGCCAGCCGGGCGCCTGCGAACACCGGGGAGCTGTTTTTT.

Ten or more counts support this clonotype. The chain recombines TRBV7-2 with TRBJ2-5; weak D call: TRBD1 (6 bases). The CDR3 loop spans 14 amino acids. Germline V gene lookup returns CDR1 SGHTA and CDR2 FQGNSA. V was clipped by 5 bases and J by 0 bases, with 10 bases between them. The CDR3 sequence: CASSNRDNQETQYF. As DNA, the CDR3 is TGTGCCAGCAGCAACCGGGACAACCAAGAGACCCAGTACTTC.

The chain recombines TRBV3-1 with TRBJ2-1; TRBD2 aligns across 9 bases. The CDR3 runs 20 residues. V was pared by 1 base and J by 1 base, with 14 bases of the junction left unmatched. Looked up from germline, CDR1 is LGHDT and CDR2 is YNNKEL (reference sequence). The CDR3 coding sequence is TGTGCCAGCAGCCAAGGTCTAGCGGGGCCCTCTTTGAAATCCTACAATGAGCAGTTCTTC. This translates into CASSQGLAGPSLKSYNEQFF.

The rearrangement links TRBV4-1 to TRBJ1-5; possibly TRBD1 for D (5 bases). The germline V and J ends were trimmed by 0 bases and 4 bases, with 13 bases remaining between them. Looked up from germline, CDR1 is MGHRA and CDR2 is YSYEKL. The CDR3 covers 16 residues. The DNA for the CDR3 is TGCGCCAGCAGCCAAGAGGTGGACACAGATAATCAGCCCCAGCATTTT. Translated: CASSQEVDTDNQPQHF.